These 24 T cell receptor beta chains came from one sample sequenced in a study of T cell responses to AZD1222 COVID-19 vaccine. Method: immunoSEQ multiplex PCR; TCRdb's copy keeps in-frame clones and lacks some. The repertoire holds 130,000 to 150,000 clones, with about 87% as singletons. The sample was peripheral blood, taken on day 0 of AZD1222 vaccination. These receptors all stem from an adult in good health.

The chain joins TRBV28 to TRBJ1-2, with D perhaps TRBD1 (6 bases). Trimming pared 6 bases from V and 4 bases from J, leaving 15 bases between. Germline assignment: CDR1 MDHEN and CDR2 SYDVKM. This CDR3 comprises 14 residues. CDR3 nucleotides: TGTGCCAGCAGGCCCGGACAGCCGATCTATGGCTACACCTTC. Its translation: CASRPGQPIYGYTF.

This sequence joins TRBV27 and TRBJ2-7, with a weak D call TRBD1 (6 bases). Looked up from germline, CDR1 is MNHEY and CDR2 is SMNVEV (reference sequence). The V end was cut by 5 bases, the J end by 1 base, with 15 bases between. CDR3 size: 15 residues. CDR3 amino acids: CASSLLGQQSYEQYF. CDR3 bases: TGTGCCAGCAGTCTCCTCGGACAGCAATCCTACGAGCAGTACTTC.

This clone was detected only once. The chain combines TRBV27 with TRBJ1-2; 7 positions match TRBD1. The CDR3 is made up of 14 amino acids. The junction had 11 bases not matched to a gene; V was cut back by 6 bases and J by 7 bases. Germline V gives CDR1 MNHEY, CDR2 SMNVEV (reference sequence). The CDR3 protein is CASSRVEGASGYTF. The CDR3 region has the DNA TGTGCCAGCAGCCGGGTGGAGGGGGCCAGTGGCTACACCTTC.

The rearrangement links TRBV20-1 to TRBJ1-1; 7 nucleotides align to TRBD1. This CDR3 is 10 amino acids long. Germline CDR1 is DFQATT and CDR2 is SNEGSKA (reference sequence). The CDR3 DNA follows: TGCACCGACAGGGACACTGAAGCTTTCTTT. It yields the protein CTDRDTEAFF.

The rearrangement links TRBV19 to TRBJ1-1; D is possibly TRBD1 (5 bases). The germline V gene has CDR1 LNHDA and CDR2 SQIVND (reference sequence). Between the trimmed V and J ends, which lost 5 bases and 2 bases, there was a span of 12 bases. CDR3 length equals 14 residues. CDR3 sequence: CASSLGRGNTEAFF. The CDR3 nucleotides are TGTGCCAGTAGTCTGGGACGGGGAAACACTGAAGCTTTCTTT.

The CDR3 reads CASSKDPGQGYGYTF. Written as DNA, the CDR3 is TGCGCCAGCAGCAAAGATCCGGGACAGGGCTATGGCTACACCTTC. V gene TRBV5-1 combines with J gene TRBJ1-2; 9 bases match TRBD1. The CDR3 spans 15 residues. Germline V gene data show CDR1 as SGHRS and CDR2 as YFSETQ. The V segment lost 4 bases and the J segment 4 bases; nucleotides outside the gene matches: 8.

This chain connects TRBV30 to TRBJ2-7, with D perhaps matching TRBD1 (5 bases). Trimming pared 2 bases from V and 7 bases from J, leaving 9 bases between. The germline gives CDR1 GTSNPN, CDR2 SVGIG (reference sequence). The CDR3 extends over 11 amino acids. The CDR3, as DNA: TGTGCCTGGAGTACAGGCTCGGAGCAGTACTTC. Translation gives CAWSTGSEQYF. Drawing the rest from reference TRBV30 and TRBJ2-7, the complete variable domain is SQTIHQWPATLVQPVGSPLSLECTVEGTSNPNLYWYRQAAGRGLQLLFYSVGIGQISSEVPQNLSASRPQDRQFILSSKKLLLSDSGFYLCAWSTGSEQYFGPGTRLTVT.

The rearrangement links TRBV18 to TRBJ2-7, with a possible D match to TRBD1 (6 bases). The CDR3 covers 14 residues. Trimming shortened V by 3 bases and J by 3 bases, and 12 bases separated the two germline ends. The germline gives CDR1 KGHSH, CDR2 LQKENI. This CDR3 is CASSPGQTIYEQYF. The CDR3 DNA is TGTGCCAGCTCACCTGGACAGACCATCTACGAGCAGTACTTC.

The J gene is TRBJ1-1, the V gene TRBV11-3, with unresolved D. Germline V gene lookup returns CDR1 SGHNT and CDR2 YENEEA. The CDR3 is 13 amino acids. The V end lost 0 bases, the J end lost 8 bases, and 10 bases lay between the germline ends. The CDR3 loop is CASSLDRRTEAFF. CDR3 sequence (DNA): TGTGCCAGCAGCTTAGACAGAAGGACCGAAGCTTTCTTT.

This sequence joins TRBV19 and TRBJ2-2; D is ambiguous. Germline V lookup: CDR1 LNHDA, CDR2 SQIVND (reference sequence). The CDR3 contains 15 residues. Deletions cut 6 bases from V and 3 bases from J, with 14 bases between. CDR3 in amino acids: CASRKGGSDTGELFF. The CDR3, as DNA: TGTGCCAGTAGAAAAGGTGGAAGCGACACCGGGGAGCTGTTTTTT.

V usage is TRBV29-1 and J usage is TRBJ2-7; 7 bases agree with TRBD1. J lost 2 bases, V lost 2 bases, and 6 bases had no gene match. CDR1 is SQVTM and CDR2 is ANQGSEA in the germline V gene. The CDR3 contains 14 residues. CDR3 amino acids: CSVEIQGDPYEQYF. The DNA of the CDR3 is TGCAGCGTTGAAATTCAGGGGGATCCCTACGAGCAGTACTTC.

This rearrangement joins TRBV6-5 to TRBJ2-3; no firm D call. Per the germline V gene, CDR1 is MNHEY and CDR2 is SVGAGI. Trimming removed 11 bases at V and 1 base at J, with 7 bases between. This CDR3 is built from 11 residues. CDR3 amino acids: CAAQGTDTQYF. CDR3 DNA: TGTGCCGCGCAGGGCACAGATACGCAGTATTTT.

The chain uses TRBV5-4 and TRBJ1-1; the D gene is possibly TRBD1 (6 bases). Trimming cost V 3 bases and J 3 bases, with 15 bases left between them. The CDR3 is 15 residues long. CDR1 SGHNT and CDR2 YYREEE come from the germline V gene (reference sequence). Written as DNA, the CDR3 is TGTGCCAGCAGCTCCCGACGGGGGCCAGACACTGAAGCTTTCTTT. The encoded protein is CASSSRRGPDTEAFF.

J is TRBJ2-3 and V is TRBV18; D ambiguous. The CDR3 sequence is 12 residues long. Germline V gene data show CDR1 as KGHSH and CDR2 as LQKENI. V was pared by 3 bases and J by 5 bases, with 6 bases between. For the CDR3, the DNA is TGTGCCAGCTCACCGACGGGAGATACGCAGTATTTT. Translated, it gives CASSPTGDTQYF.

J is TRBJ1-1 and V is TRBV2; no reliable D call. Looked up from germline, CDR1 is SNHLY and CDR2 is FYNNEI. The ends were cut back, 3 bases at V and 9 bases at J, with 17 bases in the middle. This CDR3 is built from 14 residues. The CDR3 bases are TGTGCCAGCAGTGACCCTCGTTTCCCCGGTAAAGCTTTCTTT. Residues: CASSDPRFPGKAFF.

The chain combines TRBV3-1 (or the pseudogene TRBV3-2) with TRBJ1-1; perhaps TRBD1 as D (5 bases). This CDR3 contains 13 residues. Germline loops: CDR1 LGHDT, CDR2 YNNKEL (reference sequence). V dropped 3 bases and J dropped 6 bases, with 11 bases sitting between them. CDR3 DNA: TGTGCCAGCAGCCATATGGCAGGGTCTGAAGCTTTCTTT. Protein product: CASSHMAGSEAFF.

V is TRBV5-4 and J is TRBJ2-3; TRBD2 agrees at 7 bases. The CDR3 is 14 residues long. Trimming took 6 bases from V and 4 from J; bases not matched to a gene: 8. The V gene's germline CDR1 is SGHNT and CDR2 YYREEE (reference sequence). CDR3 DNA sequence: TGTGCCAGCACCTGGGGGGGTTCCGCAGATACGCAGTATTTT. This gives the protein CASTWGGSADTQYF.

The CDR3 protein is CAYRGAADTQYF. As DNA, the CDR3 is TGTGCCTACAGGGGAGCGGCAGATACGCAGTATTTT. The chain uses TRBV30 and TRBJ2-3; 7 bases are a match to TRBD1. This CDR3 region has 12 residues. V lost 7 bases and J lost 4; bases outside the gene matches: 5. Germline CDR1 reads GTSNPN; CDR2 reads SVGIG (reference sequence).

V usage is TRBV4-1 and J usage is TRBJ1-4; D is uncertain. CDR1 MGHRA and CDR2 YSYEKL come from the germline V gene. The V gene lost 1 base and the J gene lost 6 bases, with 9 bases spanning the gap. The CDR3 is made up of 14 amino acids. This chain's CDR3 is CASSQVSIDEKLFF. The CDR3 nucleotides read TGCGCCAGCAGCCAAGTCTCTATAGATGAAAAACTGTTTTTT.

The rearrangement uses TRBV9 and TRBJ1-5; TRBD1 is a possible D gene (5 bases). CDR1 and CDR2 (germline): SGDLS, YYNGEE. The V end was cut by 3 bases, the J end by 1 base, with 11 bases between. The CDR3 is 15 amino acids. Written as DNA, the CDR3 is TGTGCCAGCAGCGGGGGGGACGAGAGCAATCAGCCCCAGCATTTT. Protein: CASSGGDESNQPQHF.

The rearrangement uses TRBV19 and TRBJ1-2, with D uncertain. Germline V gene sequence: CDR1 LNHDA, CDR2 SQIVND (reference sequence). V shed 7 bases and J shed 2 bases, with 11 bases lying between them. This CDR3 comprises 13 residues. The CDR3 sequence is CASKTSQNYGYTF. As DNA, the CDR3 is TGTGCCAGTAAAACATCACAGAACTATGGCTACACCTTC.

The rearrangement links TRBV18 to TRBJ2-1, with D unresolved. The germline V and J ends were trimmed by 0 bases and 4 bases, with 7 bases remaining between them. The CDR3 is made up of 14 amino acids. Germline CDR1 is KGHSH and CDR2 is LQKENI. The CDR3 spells CASSPPIGYNEQFF. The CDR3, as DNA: TGTGCCAGCTCACCACCAATCGGGTACAATGAGCAGTTCTTC.

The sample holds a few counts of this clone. As DNA, the CDR3 is TGTGCCAGCAGCCGGACAGGGGGCTTGGGCTCCTATAATTCACCCCTCCACTTT. Its protein is CASSRTGGLGSYNSPLHF. The chain recombines TRBV5-8 with TRBJ1-6; 11 bases are a match to TRBD1. V lost 4 bases, J lost 0 bases, and 6 bases stayed unmatched. This CDR3 region has 18 residues. The V gene's germline CDR1 is SGHTS and CDR2 YDEGEE.

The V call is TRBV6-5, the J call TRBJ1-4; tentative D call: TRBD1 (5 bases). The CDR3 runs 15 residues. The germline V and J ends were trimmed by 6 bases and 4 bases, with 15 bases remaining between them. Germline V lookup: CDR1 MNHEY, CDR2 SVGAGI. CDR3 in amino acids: CASSPKQGRNEKLFF. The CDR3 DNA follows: TGTGCCAGCAGCCCAAAGCAGGGCCGTAATGAAAAACTGTTTTTT.